The next 32 T cell receptor beta chains were all read from a single sample in a study of radiotherapy plus CTLA-4 blockade in lung cancer (dated by TCRdb to 2016 to 2019). Libraries were prepared through the immunoSEQ multiplex PCR assay. The table comes from immuneACCESS by way of TCRdb, which keeps in-frame sequences with V and J called. Part of the clones is missing from these tables; in studies checked, under half for an unresolved V gene and the rest for unknown reasons. Across this sample there are 80,000 or so clones, with 60% to 85% seen only once. Under 5% of the sample is taken by the ten largest. The specimen comprised peripheral blood, sampled from a patient treated with radiotherapy plus ipilimumab. The receptors were gathered from a human donor with non-small cell lung cancer who had a partial response to radiotherapy plus ipilimumab. Some clones in this sample may be carry-over from other donors' samples.

The J gene is TRBJ2-5, the V gene TRBV19; weak D call: TRBD2 (5 bases). Looked up from germline, CDR1 is LNHDA and CDR2 is SQIVND (reference sequence). The CDR3 is made up of 14 amino acids. V was trimmed by 6 bases and J by 1 base, leaving 12 bases between them. DNA of the CDR3: TGTGCCAGTAGGGGCCAAGGGAGCCAAGAGACCCAGTACTTC. This codes for CASRGQGSQETQYF.

J is TRBJ1-1 and V is TRBV5-6; 12 bases agree with TRBD1. The CDR3 runs to 15 residues. Germline V CDR1 and CDR2: SGHDT, YYEEEE. V shed 2 bases, J shed 5 bases, and the junction held 4 bases outside the gene matches. The CDR3 nucleotides are TGTGCCAGCAGCTTTTGGGACAGGGGGCATACTGAAGCTTTCTTT. Translation: CASSFWDRGHTEAFF.

The chain links TRBV5-8 to TRBJ1-6; D not resolved. Germline values: CDR1 SGHTS, CDR2 YDEGEE. CDR3 length: 12 amino acids. Trimming cost V 5 bases and J 10 bases, with 10 bases left between them. CDR3 in amino acids: CASRAIRSPLHF. As DNA, the CDR3 is TGTGCCAGCAGAGCCATCAGGTCACCCCTCCACTTT.

The V call is TRBV6-5, the J call TRBJ2-5; D perhaps matches TRBD1 (6 bases). The CDR3 is made up of 13 amino acids. The V and J ends lost 6 bases and 1 base respectively, with 9 bases between them. Germline assignment: CDR1 MNHEY and CDR2 SVGAGI. CDR3 region: CASSRDIQETQYF. Written as DNA, the CDR3 is TGTGCCAGCAGCCGGGACATCCAAGAGACCCAGTACTTC.

V usage is TRBV6-5 and J usage is TRBJ2-7; D is uncertain. The germline V gene encodes CDR1 MNHEY and CDR2 SVGAGI. The CDR3 is 15 amino acids. Trimming stripped 6 bases from V and 3 bases from J, with 18 bases between. This chain's CDR3 is CASRPPSEHHYEQYF. The CDR3 DNA is TGTGCCAGCAGACCTCCCAGCGAGCACCACTACGAGCAGTACTTC.

This clone was detected once. V is TRBV9 and J is TRBJ2-3; 10 nucleotides line up with TRBD2. This CDR3 has 15 amino acids. V lost 7 bases, J lost 1 base, and 6 bases stayed unmatched. The germline gives CDR1 SGDLS, CDR2 YYNGEE. CDR3 region: CASAKREGRTDTQYF. CDR3 DNA sequence: TGTGCCAGCGCTAAGCGGGAGGGCCGCACAGATACGCAGTATTTT.

The chain is built from TRBV28 and TRBJ2-1; the match to TRBD1 covers 7 bases. Germline lookup yields CDR1 MDHEN and CDR2 SYDVKM. The CDR3 has 13 residues. V gave up 8 bases and J gave up 2 bases; unmatched junction bases: 3. Here the CDR3 DNA reads TGTGCCAGCTTAGACAGGGCCTACAATGAGCAGTTCTTC. Amino acid sequence: CASLDRAYNEQFF.

The rearrangement uses TRBV27 and TRBJ2-5, with D maybe TRBD2 (5 bases). The CDR3 has 12 amino acids. Trimming pared 6 bases from V and 5 bases from J, leaving 10 bases between. Germline V gene sequence: CDR1 MNHEY, CDR2 SMNVEV (reference sequence). For the CDR3, the DNA is TGTGCCAGCAGGCGGCCGGGGGAGACCCAGTACTTC. Protein sequence: CASRRPGETQYF.

This clone was seen once. The CDR3 is CASSLTSGGNIQYF. CDR3 nucleotide sequence: TGTGCCAGCAGCCTCACTAGCGGGGGGAACATTCAGTACTTC. This chain connects TRBV7-7 to TRBJ2-4; 12 bases agree with TRBD2. This CDR3 region has 14 residues. In germline, CDR1 is SSHAT, CDR2 FNYEAQ (reference sequence). V shed 5 bases, J shed 7 bases, and the junction held 3 bases outside the gene matches.

The rearrangement links TRBV7-2 to TRBJ2-7; 7 nucleotides agree with TRBD2. The germline V gene has CDR1 SGHTA and CDR2 FQGNSA. The junction had 5 bases not matched to a gene; V was cut back by 0 bases and J by 3 bases. The CDR3 totals 15 residues. The DNA for the CDR3 is TGTGCCAGCAGCTTAGCCGGGACTATTGACTACGAGCAGTACTTC. Amino acid sequence: CASSLAGTIDYEQYF. Full variable domain (remainder filled in from reference TRBV7-2 and TRBJ2-7): GAGVSQSPSNKVTEKGKDVELRCDPISGHTALYWYRQSLGQGLEFLIYFQGNSAPDKSGLPSDRFSAERTGGSVSTLTIQRTQQEDSAVYLCASSLAGTIDYEQYFGPGTRLTVT.

The chain links TRBV28 to TRBJ2-7, with 11 positions matching TRBD1. Germline trimming cut 6 bases from V and 0 bases from J; bases unmatched to any gene: 4. Per germline, CDR1 MDHEN and CDR2 SYDVKM. This CDR3 is built from 15 residues. The CDR3 nucleotides are TGTGCCAGCAGCCCGGGACAGGGGGTCTCCTACGAGCAGTACTTC. Residues: CASSPGQGVSYEQYF.

The rearrangement joins TRBV28 to TRBJ2-3, with 15 bases fitting TRBD2. The V gene's germline CDR1 is MDHEN and CDR2 SYDVKM. V shed 6 bases and J 6 bases; nucleotides not matched to a gene: 7. This CDR3 comprises 16 residues. CDR3 in DNA: TGTGCCAGCAGACGGACTAGCGGGGGGGCAGGCGATACGCAGTATTTT. It translates to CASRRTSGGAGDTQYF. The variable domain in full, with the rest retrieved from reference TRBV28 and TRBJ2-3, is DVKVTQSSRYLVKRTGEKVFLECVQDMDHENMFWYRQDPGLGLRLIYFSYDVKMKEKGDIPEGYSVSREKKERFSLILESASTNQTSMYLCASRRTSGGAGDTQYFGPGTRLTVL.

This chain links TRBV7-7 with TRBJ2-2; 9 bases align to TRBD1. Per germline, CDR1 SSHAT and CDR2 FNYEAQ (reference sequence). The J segment lost 4 bases and the V segment lost 5 bases, leaving 2 bases of the junction unmatched. The CDR3 has 14 amino acids. For the CDR3, the DNA is TGTGCCAGCAGCCGGACAGGGGTCACCGGGGAGCTGTTTTTT. Protein product: CASSRTGVTGELFF. The whole variable domain, filled in from reference TRBV7-7 and TRBJ2-2, reads GAGVSQSPRYKVTKRGQDVTLRCDPISSHATLYWYQQALGQGPEFLTYFNYEAQPDKSGLPSDRFSAERPEGSISTLTIQRTEQRDSAMYRCASSRTGVTGELFFGEGSRLTVL.

The rearrangement joins TRBV28 to TRBJ1-2; no clear D gene. There are 13 residues in the CDR3. CDR1 is MDHEN and CDR2 is SYDVKM in the germline V gene. V was trimmed by 4 bases and J by 12 bases, leaving 18 bases between them. The CDR3 DNA reads TGTGCCAGCAGTTCGGGGTCCCCTCCTCGCGACACCTTC. It specifies CASSSGSPPRDTF.

The chain employs TRBV7-6 and TRBJ1-3; D possibly corresponds to TRBD1 (6 bases). Germline lookup yields CDR1 SGHVS and CDR2 FNYEAQ. V lost 1 base to trimming and J lost 6 bases, with 10 bases between them. This CDR3 is 14 amino acids long. The CDR3 sequence: CASSLGQGPNTIYF. CDR3 nucleotides: TGTGCCAGCAGCTTAGGGCAGGGGCCAAACACCATATATTTT.

This chain joins TRBV19 and TRBJ1-3; D might be TRBD1 (5 bases). CDR1 is LNHDA, CDR2 SQIVND, per germline (reference sequence). CDR3 size: 15 residues. The ends were cut back, 5 bases at V and 1 base at J, with 12 bases in the middle. The CDR3 DNA is TGTGCCAGTAGTTTATCAGCAGGGTCTGGAAACACCATATATTTT. Translated: CASSLSAGSGNTIYF.

The chain has TRBV6-5 and TRBJ2-1; D is perhaps TRBD2 (6 bases). V lost 10 bases to trimming and J lost 4 bases, with 14 bases between them. Germline CDR1 is MNHEY and CDR2 is SVGAGI. This CDR3 has 13 amino acids. CDR3 in amino acids: CATTEAGYNEQFF. The CDR3 nucleotides are TGTGCCACAACGGAGGCGGGGTACAATGAGCAGTTCTTC.

This clone was found a few times. J is TRBJ2-2 and V is TRBV7-2; 10 bases match TRBD2. In germline, CDR1 is SGHTA, CDR2 FQGNSA. The CDR3 loop spans 15 amino acids. The ends lost 5 bases at V and 5 bases at J; junction bases unmatched: 5. Here the CDR3 reads CASSGQLAGTGELFF. Written as DNA, the CDR3 is TGTGCCAGCAGCGGACAACTAGCGGGGACCGGGGAGCTGTTTTTT.

This chain links TRBV27 with TRBJ2-3; TRBD2 matches 11 bases. Germline CDR1 reads MNHEY; CDR2 reads SMNVEV (reference sequence). The V gene end was trimmed by 7 bases and the J gene end by 0 bases; junction bases not matched to a gene: 9. CDR3 length: 17 residues. The CDR3 DNA follows: TGTGCCAGCACACTCACCGGGACTAGCGGCAGCACAGATACGCAGTATTTT. Translation: CASTLTGTSGSTDTQYF.

The rearrangement links TRBV5-1 to TRBJ2-3, with 7 bases aligning to TRBD2. Germline-derived CDR1 and CDR2 are SGHRS and YFSETQ. J lost 0 bases, V lost 4 bases, and 5 bases had no gene match. The CDR3 contains 15 residues. The DNA for the CDR3 is TGCGCCAGCAGCCCCAGCGGGACTAGCACAGATACGCAGTATTTT. It specifies CASSPSGTSTDTQYF.

CDR3 sequence: CASTRREDNQPQHF. CDR3 sequence (DNA): TGTGCCAGCACCCGGCGGGAGGACAATCAGCCCCAGCATTTT. The chain combines TRBV5-6 with TRBJ1-5; D is ambiguous. Trimming stripped 6 bases from V and 3 bases from J, with 13 bases between. The CDR3 is 14 amino acids. Germline V gene sequence: CDR1 SGHDT, CDR2 YYEEEE.

This rearrangement joins TRBV5-8 to TRBJ1-1; no clear D gene. CDR1 and CDR2 (germline): SGHTS, YDEGEE. Trimming cost V 1 base and J 8 bases, with 18 bases left between them. This CDR3 is 15 amino acids long. Written as DNA, the CDR3 is TGTGCCAGCAGCTTGTCGCCTCTCCGAGTATACGAAGCTTTCTTT. Translating gives CASSLSPLRVYEAFF.

The chain recombines TRBV6-1 with TRBJ2-1, with 8 bases fitting TRBD1. Germline loops: CDR1 MNHNS, CDR2 SASEGT. The CDR3 extends over 15 amino acids. The junction had 9 bases not matched to a gene; V was cut back by 6 bases and J by 5 bases. The CDR3 sequence: CASSGQGGPDNEQFF. The CDR3 DNA reads TGTGCCAGCAGCGGACAGGGAGGCCCCGACAATGAGCAGTTCTTC.

The V call is TRBV5-4, the J call TRBJ2-3; TRBD1 might be the D (6 bases). In germline, CDR1 is SGHNT, CDR2 YYREEE (reference sequence). Trimming stripped 4 bases from V and 4 bases from J, with 19 bases between. CDR3 length: 16 amino acids. The CDR3 sequence: CASSLDGGWGSDTQYF. The CDR3, as DNA: TGTGCCAGCAGCCTAGATGGGGGCTGGGGGTCAGATACGCAGTATTTT.

The chain links TRBV2 to TRBJ2-7, with TRBD1 matching 8 bases. The CDR3 spans 14 residues. Germline V gene sequence: CDR1 SNHLY, CDR2 FYNNEI. J gave up 2 bases and V 6 bases, and 6 bases lay outside the gene matches. In DNA form, the CDR3 reads TGTGCCAGCAGCCAGGACAGGGCAACCTACGAGCAGTACTTC. This encodes CASSQDRATYEQYF.

The chain combines TRBV19 with TRBJ2-1; 10 nucleotides agree with TRBD2. Germline values: CDR1 LNHDA, CDR2 SQIVND (reference sequence). The V segment lost 6 bases and the J segment 2 bases; nucleotides outside the gene matches: 4. The CDR3 length is 15 residues. CDR3 loop: CASSPAGGAYNEQFF. CDR3 sequence (DNA): TGTGCCAGTAGCCCAGCGGGAGGGGCCTACAATGAGCAGTTCTTC.

The chain recombines TRBV9 with TRBJ2-1, with TRBD1 identical over 11 bases. V gave up 7 bases and J gave up 6 bases; unmatched junction bases: 6. The germline CDR1 and CDR2 sequences are SGDLS and YYNGEE. There are 14 residues in the CDR3. CDR3 nucleotide sequence: TGTGCCAGCGGCCGGGACAGGGGGATCAATGAGCAGTTCTTC. This translates into CASGRDRGINEQFF.

The V gene is TRBV19, the J gene TRBJ1-2; D remains unclear. Germline V gene lookup returns CDR1 LNHDA and CDR2 SQIVND (reference sequence). The CDR3 covers 12 residues. Trimming pared 5 bases from V and 4 bases from J, leaving 8 bases between. CDR3 amino acids: CASSSPLYGYTF. The CDR3 nucleotides are TGTGCCAGTAGTTCCCCTCTCTATGGCTACACCTTC.

The V and J genes are TRBV28 and TRBJ1-5; D is unclear. V lost 6 bases and J 1 base, leaving 22 bases between the germline ends. This CDR3 has 18 residues. The germline CDR1 and CDR2 sequences are MDHEN and SYDVKM. CDR3 amino acids: CASSPLGSYRASNQPQHF. The CDR3 DNA sequence: TGTGCCAGCAGCCCTTTAGGGAGCTATCGGGCGAGCAATCAGCCCCAGCATTTT.

J is TRBJ2-6 and V is TRBV9; 11 bases are shared with TRBD1. Per the germline V gene, CDR1 is SGDLS and CDR2 is YYNGEE. The junction had 7 bases not matched to a gene; V was cut back by 5 bases and J by 3 bases. CDR3 length: 17 residues. The CDR3 region has the DNA TGTGCCAGCAGAACCTCGGGACAGGGGGATGGGGCCAACGTCCTGACTTTC. It is translated as CASRTSGQGDGANVLTF.

The chain uses TRBV4-2 and TRBJ2-1, with a possible D match to TRBD2 (5 bases). The V end lost 4 bases, the J end lost 0 bases, and 10 bases lay between the germline ends. The CDR3 is 15 amino acids. Germline V gene lookup returns CDR1 LGHNA and CDR2 YNFKEQ. CDR3 region: CASSLAIGSYNEQFF. DNA for the CDR3: TGTGCCAGCAGCCTAGCGATCGGCTCCTACAATGAGCAGTTCTTC.

This clone has a handful of counts. The genes are TRBV10-2 and TRBJ1-1; possibly TRBD1 for D (6 bases). Trimming removed 0 bases at V and 1 base at J, with 9 bases between. This CDR3 is built from 15 residues. Per the germline V gene, CDR1 is WSHSY and CDR2 is SAAADI. Here the CDR3 reads CASSESGQRNTEAFF. CDR3 nucleotides: TGCGCCAGCAGTGAGTCCGGACAGCGGAACACTGAAGCTTTCTTT.